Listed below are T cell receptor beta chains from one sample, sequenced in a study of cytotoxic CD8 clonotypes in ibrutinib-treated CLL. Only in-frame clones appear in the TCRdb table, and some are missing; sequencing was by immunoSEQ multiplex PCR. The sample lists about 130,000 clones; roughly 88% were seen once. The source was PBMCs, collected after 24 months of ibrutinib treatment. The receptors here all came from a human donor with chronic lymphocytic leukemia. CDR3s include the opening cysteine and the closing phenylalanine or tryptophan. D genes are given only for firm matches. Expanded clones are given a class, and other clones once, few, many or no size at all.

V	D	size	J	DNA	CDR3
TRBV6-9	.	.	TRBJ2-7	TGTGCCAGGGGGGGTCAGAGCTTCGAGCAGTACTTC	CARGGQSFEQYF
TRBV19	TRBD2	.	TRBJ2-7	TGTGCCAGTAGTCTGGGACTAGCGGGGTCCTACGAGCAGTACTTC	CASSLGLAGSYEQYF
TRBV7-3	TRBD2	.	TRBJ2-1	TGTGCCAGCAGCCTTATAGCGGGAGGGAACAATGAGCAGTTCTTC	CASSLIAGGNNEQFF
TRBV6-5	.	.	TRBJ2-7	TGTGCCAGCAGCCGGGACACCCCCTACGAGCAGTACTTC	CASSRDTPYEQYF
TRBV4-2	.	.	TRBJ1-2	TGTGCCAGCAGCCAAGCTTCCAGTAACTATGGCTACACCTTC	CASSQASSNYGYTF
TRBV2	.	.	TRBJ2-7	TGTGCCAGCAGCGCTTGGACTGGCGAGCAGTACTTC	CASSAWTGEQYF
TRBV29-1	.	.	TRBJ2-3	TGCAGCGTTCCCGTAAATACGCAGTATTTT	CSVPVNTQYF
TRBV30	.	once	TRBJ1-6	TGTGCCTGGAGTGTAAAGGGGAATTCACCCCTCCACTTT	CAWSVKGNSPLHF
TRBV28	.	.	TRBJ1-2	TGTGCCAGCAGTTTCTCCACGGGGGGCTACACCTTC	CASSFSTGGYTF
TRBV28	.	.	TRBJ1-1	TGTGCCAGCAGTTCCCTACAGGGAGCTCAAAAAGCTTTCTTT	CASSSLQGAQKAFF
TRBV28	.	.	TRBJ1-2	TGTGCCAGCAGTTTAGTTGTCGGCCGAGCTAACTATGGCTACACCTTC	CASSLVVGRANYGYTF
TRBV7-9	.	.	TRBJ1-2	TGTGCCAGCAGCTCCCCGGGCCCCCCGAGGGGCTACACCTTC	CASSSPGPPRGYTF
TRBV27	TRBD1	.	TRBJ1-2	TGTGCCAGCAGTCTCCAGGGGGACAGGGGCTATGGCTACACCTTC	CASSLQGDRGYGYTF
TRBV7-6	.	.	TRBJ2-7	TGTGCCAGCAGCTCGGGGGTAAACAGGGGAATAGTCGACGAGCAGTACTTC	CASSSGVNRGIVDEQYF
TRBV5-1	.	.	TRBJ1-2	TGCGCCAGCAGCTTGTTGGCAGACTATGGCTACACCTTC	CASSLLADYGYTF
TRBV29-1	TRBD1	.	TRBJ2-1	TGCAGCGGGCAGGGACAGGGGCCCTACAATGAGCAGTTCTTC	CSGQGQGPYNEQFF
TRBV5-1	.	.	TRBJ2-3	TGCGCCAGCGGCGCTCAGGGATATGGAACAGATACGCAGTATTTT	CASGAQGYGTDTQYF
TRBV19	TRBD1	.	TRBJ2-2	TGTGCCAGTAGTAGGGGGACAGGGCTGACCGGGGAGCTGTTTTTT	CASSRGTGLTGELFF